The source of this T cell receptor beta chain is a study of blood T cell repertoires in COVID-19. The table came from immunoSEQ multiplex PCR; TCRdb's copy has only in-frame clones and leaves some out. The repertoire consists of around 300,000 clones, with approximately 90% occurring once and the leading ten covering about 1.1%. This CDR3 contains 17 residues. Germline V CDR1 and CDR2: SGHNT, YYREEE (reference sequence). V shed 4 bases and J shed 6 bases, with 24 bases lying between them. This TCR was recovered from a woman in her thirties who had recovered from COVID-19. The sequenced sample consisted of PBMCs or T cells enriched from blood (not recorded which). The V gene is TRBV5-4, the J gene TRBJ2-3; D may be TRBD2 (6 bases). CDR3 in DNA: TGTGCCAGCAGCAAACCCGACCCGGGACTTTCATTGGATACGCAGTATTTT. Protein: CASSKPDPGLSLDTQYF.